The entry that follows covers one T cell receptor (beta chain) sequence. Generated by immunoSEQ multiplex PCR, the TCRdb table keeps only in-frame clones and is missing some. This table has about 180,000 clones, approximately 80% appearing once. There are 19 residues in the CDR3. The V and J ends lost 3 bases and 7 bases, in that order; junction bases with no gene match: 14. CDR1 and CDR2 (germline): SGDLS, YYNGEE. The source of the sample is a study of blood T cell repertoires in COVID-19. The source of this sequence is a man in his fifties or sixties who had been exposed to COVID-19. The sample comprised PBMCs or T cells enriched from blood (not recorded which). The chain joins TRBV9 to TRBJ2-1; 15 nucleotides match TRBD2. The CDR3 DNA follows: TGTGCCAGCAGCGCCACGACAGCGGGACTAGCGGGAGGCCGGAATGAGCAGTTCTTC. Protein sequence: CASSATTAGLAGGRNEQFF. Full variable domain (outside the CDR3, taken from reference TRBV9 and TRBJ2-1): DSGVTQTPKHLITATGQRVTLRCSPRSGDLSVYWYQQSLDQGLQFLIQYYNGEERAKGNILERFSAQQFPDLHSELNLSSLELGDSALYFCASSATTAGLAGGRNEQFFGPGTRLTVL.